A single sample is the source of the 5 T cell receptor beta chains below, sequenced in a study of tumor-infiltrating lymphocytes in glioblastoma multiforme. Multiple V-beta primers and a C-beta primer amplified TCRB from RNA. TCRdb reprocessed the multiplex PCR reads via MiXCR and lists one record per CDR3 protein. The table lists 15,000 to 20,000 distinct CDR3 sequences, around 68% of them singletons. The specimen sequenced was peripheral blood. These receptors all come from a male donor with glioblastoma.

Points on this clonotype: At one boundary the junction diverges from the germline segment, which might be a read error. V is TRBV11-2 and J is TRBJ2-1, with a tentative D call TRBD2 (5 bases). The CDR3 runs to 14 residues. Germline V lookup: CDR1 SGHAT, CDR2 FQNNGV. In DNA, the CDR3 is TGTGCCAGCAGCTTAGGGGTCGACTACAATGAGGAGCTATTC. As protein: CASSLGVDYNEELF.

To note about this clonotype: The germline gene is not matched at one end of the junction; a read error may be the cause. This sequence joins TRBV11-2 and TRBJ2-1; D is unclear. The CDR3 sequence is 12 residues long. The germline gives CDR1 SGHAT, CDR2 FQNNGV. The CDR3 protein is CASSSTGNQQFF. CDR3 nucleotide sequence: TGTGCCAGCAGCTCAACTGGGAATCAGCAATTCTTC.

By share, this clonotype ranks as large. The J gene is TRBJ2-7, the V gene TRBV11-1, with TRBD2 matching over 8 bases. The CDR3 contains 13 residues. From germline, CDR1 is SGHAT and CDR2 FQDESV (reference sequence). Trimming cost V 8 bases and J 7 bases; bases outside gene matches: 10. The CDR3 spells CASRLTGGVEQYF. In DNA, the CDR3 is TGTGCCAGCCGCCTAACGGGAGGGGTGGAGCAGTACTTC. The full variable domain, rest sourced from reference TRBV11-1 and TRBJ2-7, is EAEVAQSPRYKITEKSQAVAFWCDPISGHATLYWYRQILGQGPELLVQFQDESVVDDSQLPKDRFSAERLKGVDSTLKIQPAELGDSAMYLCASRLTGGVEQYFGPGTRLTVT.

The chain couples TRBV20-1 to TRBJ2-3, with TRBD2 as a possible D gene (7 bases). V lost 4 bases and J 4 bases, leaving 18 bases between the germline ends. Germline-derived CDR1 and CDR2 are DFQATT and SNEGSKA (reference sequence). CDR3 length: 15 residues. The CDR3 sequence: CSANRGRGLPDTQYF. CDR3 nucleotides: TGCAGTGCTAATAGGGGGAGGGGATTACCAGATACGCAGTATTTT.

This chain connects TRBV11-2 to TRBJ2-1; D perhaps matches TRBD2 (5 bases). Germline V gives CDR1 SGHAT, CDR2 FQNNGV. V gave up 11 bases and J gave up 6 bases, with 17 bases separating them. The CDR3 is made up of 13 amino acids. Here the CDR3 reads CAASARLCNEQFF. The CDR3 DNA reads TGTGCCGCCAGCGCCCGACTATGCAATGAGCAGTTCTTC.